This T cell receptor beta chain was sequenced for a study of shared clonotypes between healthy human individuals (dated by TCRdb to 2018 to 2020). About the investigation overall: The cohort comprised two women and a few men aged 18 to 49 years. Leukapheresis yielded between about 0.8 and 8.9 billion PBMCs per donor. Different laboratories and diverse techniques were used to prepare libraries and sequence TCR repertoires, to increase sequencing depth and limit assay-specific biases. Per donor, three plates each were used for CD4 naive and CD4 memory, two for CD8 naive, and one for CD8 memory. To estimate repertoire size and how much clonotypes are shared between individuals, the study performed deep sequencing of blood TCR repertoires from a few healthy adults.

The CDR3 holds 18 amino acids from the cysteine to the phenylalanine. Only the CDR3 DNA stays, 54 bases, in frame from base 1. V lost 3 bases and J lost 2 bases; the stretch between them is 20 bases long. The CDR1 and CDR2 encoded by the germline V gene are LGHNA and YSLEER. Using the deep immunoSEQ assay, TCR CDR3 regions were amplified from genomic DNA by multiplex PCR. Genomic DNA extracted from each cell subset was distributed evenly over all wells of several immunoSEQ 96-well plates, and each plate served as one replicate. For sorted subsets, about 200 ng genomic DNA, equal to 25,000 to 35,000 T cell genomes, was loaded into each replicate PCR. Purified libraries were quantified with a Qubit 3.0 fluorometer, sized on a Bioanalyzer 2100, and re-quantified with the KAPA Library Quantification kit. Every immunoSEQ 96-well plate was sequenced on a dedicated single-read 150-cycle Illumina NextSeq 550 flow cell. The original pipeline was this. Because only junctional sequences without quality scores were contained in the immunoSEQ output, filtering matching that applied to full-length reads could not be performed. To assign V/J genes and CDR3, sequences were annotated against IMGT germline references using PyIR, a Python wrapper for IgBLAST v1.9. Any read was removed if the V/J assignment was weak (E-value above 1e-6), the CDR3 was missing, or the read contained stop codons, out-of-frame junctions, or ambiguous translated residues. V3J clonotypes were defined as sequences sharing an identical inferred V gene, J gene, and CDR3 amino acid sequence. The percentage overlap between two repertoires was calculated by dividing the number of shared unique clonotypes by the size of the smaller repertoire. Repertoire richness was assessed with RTK rarefaction, the Chao1 estimator, and Recon v2.1 estimates of unobserved clonotypes. For all TCRbeta clonotypes obtained by the gDNA method from several donors, generation probabilities were computed with OLGA. TCRdb carries this immuneACCESS record with in-frame sequences only. Its versions omit some clonotypes, under half of them owing to an unresolved V gene in the studies checked, with the rest unexplained. V, J and clone size derive from that table, while D and trimming were established from the DNA sequence. Across this sample there are 2 million to 2.5 million clones, with approximately 96% seen only once. The leading ten clones occupy more than 0.1% of the sample.

The donors were healthy, HIV-negative adults with no recently reported acute infections or vaccinations. Every donor was a Caucasian adult living in Nashville, Tennessee, USA. CD4+ T cells were enriched by magnetic negative selection; naive cells were then positively selected on CD45RA, and the negative fraction formed the memory subset. Blood was collected by leukapheresis, and PBMCs were isolated by Ficoll-Histopaque density gradient centrifugation and then cryopreserved in liquid nitrogen vapor phase. Analytical flow cytometry was used to check the purity and quantity of each magnetically sorted T cell population. Genomic DNA was isolated from every sorted fraction and measured by UV absorbance on a Nanodrop 2000c. What the work shows at the level of the full study, not this receptor alone: Estimated clonotype richness was generally larger for naive than for memory subsets. Even with the large sequencing depth, rarefaction of the sorted-subset datasets indicated that sequencing was incomplete. Compared with non-shared clonotypes, the clonotypes found in all four sorted-subset donors had higher generation probabilities. Based on pairwise subsampling, the degree of clonotype sharing among donors was expected to be affected by sequencing depth. Around 5% of naive CD4, 3% to 3.5% of naive CD8, approximately 2.2% of memory CD4, and approximately 0.39% of memory CD8 clonotypes were shared across a few donors. Because the study included a small number of donors, the genetic and exposure-history diversity represented was limited. Sampling was restricted to blood, and TCR repertoires in tissues likely differ from the TCR repertoires found in blood.

On this clone itself: No antigen is known for it. No base quality information exists; no much larger clone differs at one position.

The rearrangement combines TRBV4-3 with TRBJ2-1; the D gene is perhaps TRBD2, from 5 matching bases. The receptor comes from a man between 18 and 35 years old in good health. The specimen was naive CD4+ T cells sorted from blood. According to the study, the label for this sample's cell subset or site signals: CD45RA+ positively selected. CDR3 protein: CASSQEDLRTRTYNEQFF. The DNA sequence reads TGCGCCAGCAGCCAGGAGGACCTCCGGACCAGGACCTACAATGAGCAGTTCTTC.